This TCR beta chain was documented in a study of T cell repertoires in cytomegalovirus infection. CDR3 size: 15 residues. Trimming stripped 6 bases from V and 4 bases from J, with 19 bases between. Germline CDR1 reads ENHRY; CDR2 reads SYGVKD. This clonotype was observed once. Antigen: not known. Each CDR3 protein gets one entry after TCRdb re-called the reads with MiXCR. The table shows about 400,000 distinct CDR3 sequences, with roughly 34% occurring only once. The chain carries TRBV10-3 and TRBJ2-7; the D gene is possibly TRBD2 (5 bases). The sequenced sample was cultured PBMCs, obtained from culture after CMV antigen stimulation. The TCR sequence derives from a human donor in good health (CMV status not recorded). Some clones in this sample may be carry-over from other donors' samples. The CDR3 spells CAISPDSSREYEQYF. The CDR3 bases are TGTGCCATCAGCCCGGACTCGAGCCGAGAATACGAGCAGTACTTC.